The 27 T cell receptor beta chains reported below all come from one sample, sequenced in a study of spatial heterogeneity in lung cancer. As for time point: sample taken at primary tumor resection. Unsorted whole RNA from tumor, nontumor lung or frozen PBMC underwent sequencing. MiXCR, applied by TCRdb to the 5' RACE reads, yields one record per CDR3 protein. The table includes about 15,000 distinct CDR3 sequences, roughly a tenth detected once. The sequenced sample was PBMCs, obtained at surgery. The receptors originated from a male donor with early-stage non-small cell lung cancer.

This clonotype has ten or more counts. The rearrangement uses TRBV6-1 and TRBJ2-3; tentative D call: TRBD2 (5 bases). The CDR3 sequence is 15 residues long. Germline CDR1 and CDR2: MNHNS and SASEGT. V shed 4 bases and J shed 3 bases, with 14 bases lying between them. The CDR3: CASSGLAATTDTQYF. In nucleotides, the CDR3 is TGTGCCAGCAGTGGGCTAGCAGCTACTACAGATACGCAGTATTTT.

The chain uses TRBV12-3 or TRBV12-4 and TRBJ1-2; 12 positions match TRBD1. Trimming removed 10 bases from V and 4 bases from J; junction bases left unmatched: 4. The CDR3 is 13 amino acids. Here the CDR3 reads CATGQGAFYGYTF. CDR3 sequence (DNA): TGTGCCACGGGACAGGGGGCTTTCTATGGCTACACCTTC.

This clonotype turned up a few times. The V call is TRBV6-6, the J call TRBJ1-6; no clear D. Germline CDR1 MNHNY, CDR2 SVGAGI (reference sequence). There are 17 residues in the CDR3. Trimming cost V 0 bases and J 0 bases, with 9 bases left between them. CDR3 sequence reads: CASSYSGRSSYNSPLHF. CDR3 sequence (DNA): TGTGCCAGCAGTTACTCGGGCCGGAGCTCCTATAATTCACCCCTCCACTTT.

This clonotype was counted ten times or more. The gene calls are TRBV20-1 and TRBJ2-1; D possibly corresponds to TRBD1 (7 bases). Germline V CDR1 and CDR2: DFQATT, SNEGSKA (reference sequence). V lost 4 bases and J lost 10, with 17 bases in between. The CDR3 spans 13 residues. CDR3 in DNA: TGCAGTGCTAAAAGCAGGGGGGATGGAGAGCAGTTCTTC. Encoded protein: CSAKSRGDGEQFF.

The table lists this clonotype with many counts. The J gene is TRBJ2-2, the V gene TRBV7-2; weak D call: TRBD2 (5 bases). Trimming left V 0 bases short and J 1 base short, with 9 bases between. Looked up from germline, CDR1 is SGHTA and CDR2 is FQGNSA. The CDR3 is 16 amino acids. In DNA form, the CDR3 reads TGTGCCAGCAGCTTAGCGAGGGTCCAGAACACCGGGGAGCTGTTTTTT. Its translation: CASSLARVQNTGELFF.

The V gene is TRBV19, the J gene TRBJ2-3, with 11 bases that match TRBD2. V lost 10 bases to trimming and J lost 2 bases; unmatched junction nucleotides: 8. Germline loops: CDR1 LNHDA, CDR2 SQIVND (reference sequence). There are 15 residues in the CDR3. CDR3 DNA sequence: TGTGCCACTCAGAAGGGACTAGCGGTCACAGATACGCAGTATTTT. Its protein is CATQKGLAVTDTQYF.

This clonotype was seen at least ten times. This rearrangement joins TRBV18 to TRBJ1-2; possibly TRBD1 for D (6 bases). CDR1 and CDR2 (germline): KGHSH, LQKENI. The CDR3 has 13 amino acids. V was clipped by 1 base and J by 14 bases, with 17 bases between them. The CDR3, as DNA: TGTGCCAGCTCACCACAGGACAGACTTGGGGAAACCTTC. Protein product: CASSPQDRLGETF.

For this clonotype: A much larger clone differs by one base, so this may be a read error. This rearrangement joins TRBV6-2 or TRBV6-3 to TRBJ1-5; 9 nucleotides align to TRBD1. The CDR3 has 16 residues. Looked up from germline, CDR1 is MNHEY and CDR2 is SVGEGT. With V trimmed by 2 bases and J by 5 bases, 7 bases remained unmatched. CDR3 amino acids: CASSYVDRGIDQPQHF. The CDR3, as DNA: TGTGCCAGCAGTTACGTCGACAGGGGGATTGATCAGCCCCAGCATTTT.

This clonotype has a count of ten or more. The chain employs TRBV2 and TRBJ2-1; possibly TRBD1 for D (5 bases). V lost 5 bases to trimming and J lost 9 bases, with 11 bases between them. This CDR3 comprises 12 residues. CDR1 is SNHLY and CDR2 is FYNNEI in the germline V gene. For the CDR3, the DNA is TGTGCCAGCAGTTTGCCAGGGCCTGAGCAGTTCTTC. Translated: CASSLPGPEQFF.

At least ten counts were recorded for this clonotype. CDR3 residues: CASNPGGGGNQPQHF. The CDR3 DNA reads as TGTGCCAGCAATCCCGGGGGTGGGGGTAATCAGCCCCAGCATTTT. The V call is TRBV2, the J call TRBJ1-5; tentative D call: TRBD1 (5 bases). V lost 7 bases to trimming and J lost 4 bases, with 17 bases between them. CDR1 is SNHLY, CDR2 FYNNEI, per germline. This CDR3 is built from 15 residues.

This clonotype was observed at least ten times. The chain combines TRBV6-5 with TRBJ2-2, with unresolved D. Trimming removed 6 bases at V and 6 bases at J, with 8 bases between. This CDR3 is built from 12 residues. Germline loops: CDR1 MNHEY, CDR2 SVGAGI. CDR3: CASRGISGELFF. Here the CDR3 DNA reads TGTGCCAGCAGGGGAATCTCCGGGGAGCTGTTTTTT.

This chain uses TRBV5-4 with TRBJ1-1, with TRBD1 matching 8 bases. The CDR3 is 16 amino acids. Per the germline V gene, CDR1 is SGHNT and CDR2 is YYREEE (reference sequence). V shed 4 bases and J 0 bases; nucleotides not matched to a gene: 8. This CDR3 reads CASSTGQGRMNTEAFF. The DNA for the CDR3 is TGTGCCAGCAGCACCGGACAGGGACGGATGAACACTGAAGCTTTCTTT.

This clonotype has a count of ten or more. The genes are TRBV13 and TRBJ2-7, with no clear D. The CDR3 length is 14 residues. Trimming removed 5 bases from V and 1 base from J, with 12 bases in between. Germline CDR1 reads PRHDT; CDR2 reads FYEKMQ (reference sequence). Here the CDR3 DNA reads TGTGCCAGCAGCCTAAGGACGGGTTCCTACGAGCAGTACTTC. Its translation: CASSLRTGSYEQYF.

At least ten counts were recorded for this clonotype. The J gene is TRBJ2-1, the V gene TRBV5-1; the match to TRBD2 covers 11 bases. This CDR3 comprises 15 residues. Germline V gene sequence: CDR1 SGHRS, CDR2 YFSETQ. With 4 bases clipped from V and 7 bases from J, the junction kept 7 bases outside the gene matches. This CDR3 is CASSPTSGSDNEQFF. The CDR3 region has the DNA TGCGCCAGCAGCCCTACTAGCGGGAGTGATAATGAGCAGTTCTTC.

This clonotype was counted ten times or more. The CDR3 DNA reads as TGTGCCAGCAGCGTAGTCCAGAACACCGGGGAGCTGTTTTTT. It specifies CASSVVQNTGELFF. This sequence joins TRBV9 and TRBJ2-2, with D uncertain. The ends were cut back, 0 bases at V and 1 base at J, with 4 bases in the middle. This CDR3 has 14 amino acids. Looked up from germline, CDR1 is SGDLS and CDR2 is YYNGEE.

This clonotype was recorded at least ten times. As DNA, the CDR3 is TGTGCCAGCAGTTTTAGCCCCTTCGGGAGAGACACAGATACGCAGTATTTT. It specifies CASSFSPFGRDTDTQYF. This chain links TRBV28 with TRBJ2-3; tentative D call: TRBD2 (6 bases). This CDR3 has 17 residues. The V end lost 3 bases, the J end lost 2 bases, and 18 bases lay between the germline ends. CDR1 and CDR2 (germline): MDHEN, SYDVKM.

The chain carries TRBV20-1 and TRBJ1-1; D is uncertain. Trimming removed 3 bases at V and 8 bases at J, with 10 bases between. This CDR3 has 11 residues. Per germline, CDR1 DFQATT and CDR2 SNEGSKA (reference sequence). CDR3 bases: TGCAGTGCTAGTTCGGCAAGCGAAGCTTTCTTT. Its protein is CSASSASEAFF.

Many counts were recorded for this clonotype. V usage is TRBV28 and J usage is TRBJ1-5, with 9 nucleotides matching TRBD1. With V trimmed by 4 bases and J by 4 bases, 17 bases remained unmatched. CDR3 length: 19 residues. Per germline, CDR1 MDHEN and CDR2 SYDVKM. The CDR3 DNA reads as TGTGCCAGCAGTTCCGGGACAGGGAAAGTCACCGAACCAAATCAGCCCCAGCATTTT. This encodes CASSSGTGKVTEPNQPQHF.

This clonotype was observed at least ten times. This chain links TRBV28 with TRBJ1-2; D not certain. There are 11 residues in the CDR3. V lost 4 bases and J 5 bases, leaving 5 bases between the germline ends. CDR1 is MDHEN, CDR2 SYDVKM, per germline. The CDR3 reads CASSSKYGYTF. The CDR3 region has the DNA TGTGCCAGCAGTTCAAAATATGGCTACACCTTC.

This clonotype was detected ten times or more. The V gene is TRBV9, the J gene TRBJ2-1; TRBD1 agrees at 7 bases. The CDR3 runs 17 residues. Looked up from germline, CDR1 is SGDLS and CDR2 is YYNGEE. V trimming: 0 bases; J trimming: 8 bases; junction bases outside the gene matches: 14. The CDR3 is CASSVASRDRDSDEQFF. The CDR3 region has the DNA TGTGCCAGCAGCGTAGCCTCCCGCGACAGGGATTCGGATGAGCAGTTCTTC. Looking up the rest from reference TRBV9 and TRBJ2-1 gives the full variable domain: DSGVTQTPKHLITATGQRVTLRCSPRSGDLSVYWYQQSLDQGLQFLIQYYNGEERAKGNILERFSAQQFPDLHSELNLSSLELGDSALYFCASSVASRDRDSDEQFFGPGTRLTVL.

This clonotype has a count of ten or more. The J gene is TRBJ2-7, the V gene TRBV7-9; D is possibly TRBD1 (6 bases). Trimming left V 5 bases short and J 0 bases short, with 11 bases between. The germline CDR1 and CDR2 sequences are SEHNR and FQNEAQ (reference sequence). This CDR3 spans 14 amino acids. The CDR3 reads CASSPGTPSYEQYF. For the CDR3, the DNA is TGTGCCAGCAGCCCCGGGACACCCTCCTACGAGCAGTACTTC.

The chain is built from TRBV5-1 and TRBJ2-7, with 7 bases matching TRBD2. V dropped 1 base and J dropped 5; count of bases not matched to a gene: 9. The CDR3 runs 15 residues. In germline, CDR1 is SGHRS, CDR2 YFSETQ. The CDR3 region is CASSLRGGRTNEQYF. For the CDR3, the DNA is TGCGCCAGCAGCTTGCGGGGCGGGAGAACCAACGAGCAGTACTTC.

Ten or more counts support this clonotype. The V gene is TRBV10-1, the J gene TRBJ2-3; no reliable D call. CDR1 and CDR2 from the germline V gene are WNHNN and SYGVQD (reference sequence). The CDR3 extends over 13 amino acids. V was pared by 4 bases and J by 0 bases, with 5 bases between. The DNA for the CDR3 is TGCGCCAGCAGTGTGGCTAGCACAGATACGCAGTATTTT. Protein sequence: CASSVASTDTQYF.

This clonotype was found many times. The J gene is TRBJ1-5, the V gene TRBV20-1; D unclear. Per the germline V gene, CDR1 is DFQATT and CDR2 is SNEGSKA (reference sequence). This CDR3 has 13 amino acids. Trimming pared 0 bases from V and 6 bases from J, leaving 9 bases between. The CDR3 nucleotides are TGCAGTGCTAGAGATGCAAGACCTCAGCCCCAGCATTTT. Its protein product is CSARDARPQPQHF.

This clonotype was picked up many times. This chain uses TRBV27 with TRBJ2-1; D possibly uses TRBD1 or TRBD2 (6 bases each). The CDR3 length is 15 residues. Trimming shortened V by 6 bases and J by 6 bases, and 18 bases separated the two germline ends. Germline V CDR1 and CDR2: MNHEY, SMNVEV (reference sequence). The CDR3 protein is CASRAEGGLSNEQFF. Here the CDR3 DNA reads TGTGCCAGCAGAGCAGAGGGGGGTCTAAGCAATGAGCAGTTCTTC.

This clonotype showed up many times. Relative to the germline gene, one junction end is altered; a read error may explain this. V gene TRBV12-3 or TRBV12-4 combines with J gene TRBJ2-3; 10 bases map to TRBD2. The CDR3 runs 15 residues. The DNA for the CDR3 is TGTGCCAGCAGTCTAGCGGGAGTTAGCACAGATACGCAGTATTTT. Translation: CASSLAGVSTDTQYF.

There are many counts of this clonotype. The chain employs TRBV6-2 or TRBV6-3 and TRBJ1-1; a possible D gene is TRBD1 (5 bases). The CDR3 has 13 amino acids. Germline V CDR1 and CDR2: MNHEY, SVGEGT. The V end lost 8 bases, the J end lost 8 bases, and 18 bases lay between the germline ends. CDR3 amino acids: CASSRGSLGEAFF. Here the CDR3 DNA reads TGTGCCAGCTCGCGGGGGTCCCTCGGGGAAGCTTTCTTT.